The 10 T cell receptor beta chains listed next were all sequenced from one sample in a study of blood T cells in healthy people across ages. Primers used in a second PCR of about 6 to 11 cycles were a sample-barcoded 5' primer and a J-beta primer mix. TCRdb used MiXCR to reprocess the 5' RACE reads, holding one entry per CDR3 protein. This table holds 600,000 or so distinct CDR3 sequences, less than 35% found once. The sample taken for sequencing was blood. These receptors were collected from a woman of 80 years or more in good health.

On this clonotype: This may be a read error: a much more frequent sequence differs by one nucleotide. The CDR3 reads CSASPGWTLYKQYF. CDR3 in DNA: TGCAGTGCTAGCCCAGGTTGGACATTGTACAAGCAGTACTTC. V usage is TRBV20-1 and J usage is TRBJ2-5; D might be TRBD1 (5 bases). The CDR3 extends over 14 amino acids. V shed 3 bases and J shed 11 bases, with 22 bases lying between them. The V gene's germline CDR1 is DFQATT and CDR2 SNEGSKA (reference sequence).

This clonotype was seen a few times. J is TRBJ1-1 and V is TRBV6-1; D is possibly TRBD1 (6 bases). This CDR3 contains 15 residues. Germline V lookup: CDR1 MNHNS, CDR2 SASEGT. V was pared by 2 bases and J by 6 bases, with 16 bases between. The CDR3 region is CASSERGAGGAEAFF. CDR3 in DNA: TGTGCCAGCAGTGAACGGGGGGCGGGGGGTGCTGAAGCTTTCTTT.

The chain is built from TRBV28 and TRBJ1-2; TRBD1 matches at 7 bases. The V gene end was trimmed by 8 bases and the J gene end by 4 bases; junction bases not matched to a gene: 4. Germline V gene lookup returns CDR1 MDHEN and CDR2 SYDVKM. This CDR3 has 12 residues. The CDR3, as DNA: TGTGCCAGCTTTGGACAGGTCTATGGCTACACCTTC. This encodes CASFGQVYGYTF.

A few counts support this clonotype. V gene TRBV27 combines with J gene TRBJ2-2, with 10 bases fitting TRBD1. The CDR3 length is 16 residues. V dropped 3 bases and J dropped 1; count of bases not matched to a gene: 2. Per the germline V gene, CDR1 is MNHEY and CDR2 is SMNVEV (reference sequence). The DNA for the CDR3 is TGTGCCAGCAGTTTTTGGGACAGGGGGAACACCGGGGAGCTGTTTTTT. Translating it yields CASSFWDRGNTGELFF.

There are a few counts of this clonotype. With a much larger clone just one base away, this may be a read error. The J gene is TRBJ2-7, the V gene TRBV29-1; 12 bases map to TRBD2. The CDR3 covers 17 residues. Trimming removed 6 bases from V and 7 bases from J; junction bases left unmatched: 19. CDR1 SQVTM and CDR2 ANQGSEA come from the germline V gene. The DNA of the CDR3 is TGCAGCGTCCTAAATCCCTCCGGACTAGCGGGGCGTAAGGAGCAGTACTTC. Translated: CSVLNPSGLAGRKEQYF.

Many counts were recorded for this clonotype. V gene TRBV18 combines with J gene TRBJ2-5, with D possibly TRBD1 on 6 matching bases. CDR3 length equals 13 residues. V was trimmed by 3 bases and J by 3 bases, leaving 8 bases between them. The V gene's germline CDR1 is KGHSH and CDR2 LQKENI. The CDR3 spells CASSPWTEETQYF. CDR3 in DNA: TGTGCCAGCTCACCGTGGACAGAAGAGACCCAGTACTTC.

Remarks on this clonotype: The junction departs from the called germline gene at one end, perhaps through a read error. This chain uses TRBV3-1 with TRBJ2-7; maybe TRBD1 (6 bases). The CDR3 length is 16 residues. Germline V gives CDR1 LGHDT, CDR2 YNNKEL (reference sequence). The CDR3 bases are TGTGCCGGCAGCCAAGGGGGAAGTGGGGGACCCTACGAGCAGTACTTC. It is translated as CAGSQGGSGGPYEQYF.

The V gene is TRBV5-1, the J gene TRBJ2-2; possible D gene TRBD2, 6 bases. The V and J ends lost 5 bases and 0 bases respectively, with 8 bases between them. CDR3 length: 14 amino acids. Germline V lookup: CDR1 SGHRS, CDR2 YFSETQ. In nucleotides, the CDR3 is TGCGCCAGCAGGGAGGGCTCGAACACCGGGGAGCTGTTTTTT. This sequence encodes CASREGSNTGELFF.

The table lists this clonotype with a few counts. The V and J genes are TRBV5-5 and TRBJ2-4, with D tentatively TRBD1 or TRBD2 (5 bases each). The end of the DNA aligns better with TRBJ2-7, so the J call may be wrong. Germline CDR1 reads SGHKS; CDR2 reads YYEKEE (reference sequence). CDR3 length: 15 residues. The CDR3 sequence is CASSPIAGRDYEQYF. The CDR3 nucleotides read TGTGCCAGCAGCCCAATCGCGGGCAGGGATTACGAGCAGTACTTC.

This clonotype was observed a handful of times. A read error may be the cause here, since a much bigger clone is one base away. The chain recombines TRBV10-3 with TRBJ2-2; 8 bases fit TRBD2. CDR1 and CDR2 (germline): ENHRY, SYGVKD. The CDR3 is 17 residues long. The CDR3 DNA follows: TGTGCCATCAGTGAGCCGTCGGGGGGGGAGAACGCCGGGGAGCTGTTTTTT. This sequence encodes CAISEPSGGENAGELFF.